What follows describes a single T cell receptor beta chain. Antigen specificity is unknown. 5'RACE template switching with UMIs produced the TCR beta cDNA. TCRdb reprocessed the 5' RACE reads and reports one entry per CDR3 protein, with no DNA. The ten most abundant clones cover 37% of a sample with about 150,000 distinct CDR3 sequences. This CDR3 region has 15 residues. CDR1 and CDR2 from the germline V gene are SQVTM and ANQGSEA. This sample was included in a study of T cells expressing NK-cell markers. Study-level information: Each TCR beta repertoire originated in sorted T cells that were CD3+CD56+NKG2C+, CD3+CD56+NKG2C- or CD3+CD56-NKG2C+. Study conclusions and caveats: Evidence did not settle whether expanded NKG2C+ T cell clones targeted HCMV. The CD3+CD56-NKG2C+ fraction was also led by these clonotypes in a few donors.

V and J are TRBV29-1 and TRBJ2-1. What was sequenced was blood T cells: a sorted CD56 or NKG2C T cell subset, CD4+ or CD8+ T cells, or bulk PBMC T cells (not recorded which). The clonotype originates from a woman between 45 and 65 years old in good health. Here the CDR3 reads CSVDGLTAPYNEQFF.